These 26 T cell receptor beta chains were all obtained from the same sample, sequenced in a study of cytomegalovirus exposure and HLA in healthy donors. The PCR used 60 Vbeta and 13 Jbeta primers. Libraries were prepared by immunoSEQ multiplex PCR; TCRdb keeps only in-frame clonotypes and omits some of them. This sample's table reports some 70,000 clones. The sequencing input was PBMCs. Source of these receptors: a man between 35 and 55 years old in good health and CMV-seronegative.

V usage is TRBV19 and J usage is TRBJ2-2, with a possible D match to TRBD2 (6 bases). The germline CDR1 and CDR2 sequences are LNHDA and SQIVND (reference sequence). Trimming shortened V by 10 bases and J by 1 base, and 16 bases separated the two germline ends. The CDR3 is made up of 15 amino acids. The CDR3 DNA sequence: TGTGCCACTAAACGTACGGGACTGAACACCGGGGAGCTGTTTTTT. This sequence encodes CATKRTGLNTGELFF.

The chain links TRBV6-1 to TRBJ2-5; D not certain. Gene TRBJ2-7 matches the end of the DNA better, so the J call may be wrong. The CDR3 is 12 residues long. Germline values: CDR1 MNHNS, CDR2 SASEGT. The CDR3 coding sequence is TGTGCCAGCAGTGCCTCCTCATACGAGCAGTACTTC. Translated: CASSASSYEQYF.

This sequence joins TRBV5-4 and TRBJ2-7; D remains ambiguous. Germline loops: CDR1 SGHNT, CDR2 YYREEE (reference sequence). This CDR3 contains 12 residues. Trimming took 0 bases from V and 2 from J, leaving 3 bases between them. CDR3 sequence: CASSLDTYEQYF. The CDR3 coding sequence is TGTGCCAGCAGCTTGGATACCTACGAGCAGTACTTC.

The rearrangement uses TRBV25-1 and TRBJ2-1, with a possible D match to TRBD2 (5 bases). V lost 6 bases and J lost 7, with 10 bases in between. The CDR3 covers 12 residues. Germline lookup yields CDR1 MGHDK and CDR2 SYGVNS. CDR3 bases: TGTGCCAGCAGCCTACTAGGAAATGAGCAGTTCTTC. As protein: CASSLLGNEQFF.

The V and J genes are TRBV18 and TRBJ2-7; D possibly corresponds to TRBD2 (6 bases). V lost 3 bases, J lost 5 bases, and 11 bases lay in between. The CDR3 spans 13 residues. The germline V gene has CDR1 KGHSH and CDR2 LQKENI. The CDR3 spells CASSPSPGDEQYF. The CDR3 DNA sequence: TGTGCCAGCTCACCTAGCCCGGGAGACGAGCAGTACTTC.

This chain uses TRBV28 with TRBJ2-5; 12 bases line up with TRBD2. The germline CDR1 and CDR2 sequences are MDHEN and SYDVKM. V lost 5 bases to trimming and J lost 4 bases; unmatched junction nucleotides: 5. This CDR3 is 15 amino acids long. CDR3 amino acids: CASSTLAGGRETQYF. CDR3 sequence (DNA): TGTGCCAGCAGTACCCTAGCGGGGGGGCGAGAGACCCAGTACTTC. Complete variable domain (other parts from reference TRBV28 and TRBJ2-5): DVKVTQSSRYLVKRTGEKVFLECVQDMDHENMFWYRQDPGLGLRLIYFSYDVKMKEKGDIPEGYSVSREKKERFSLILESASTNQTSMYLCASSTLAGGRETQYFGPGTRLLVL.

V and J are TRBV30 and TRBJ2-5; 8 bases are shared with TRBD1. Germline-derived CDR1 and CDR2 are GTSNPN and SVGIG (reference sequence). Losses at the gene ends were 1 base for V and 7 bases for J; bases not matched to a gene: 8. The length of the CDR3 is 14 residues. The CDR3 DNA sequence: TGTGCCTGGAGTGAGTTCAGGGGGCCAGGGACCCAGTACTTC. Its protein product is CAWSEFRGPGTQYF.

The rearrangement links TRBV29-1 to TRBJ2-3; 10 positions match TRBD2. V gave up 3 bases and J gave up 4 bases; unmatched junction bases: 7. Germline V lookup: CDR1 SQVTM, CDR2 ANQGSEA. CDR3 size: 15 residues. The CDR3: CSVDGGLARADTQYF. CDR3 nucleotide sequence: TGCAGCGTTGATGGGGGACTAGCGAGAGCAGATACGCAGTATTTT.

The V call is TRBV6-1, the J call TRBJ1-2, with TRBD1 matching over 7 bases. V lost 4 bases and J lost 5; bases outside the gene matches: 10. This CDR3 region has 15 residues. Germline assignment: CDR1 MNHNS and CDR2 SASEGT. The DNA of the CDR3 is TGTGCCAGCAGTGGGGCGGACAGGATAGTTTATGGCTACACCTTC. It is translated as CASSGADRIVYGYTF.

CDR3 DNA sequence: TGTGCCAGCAGCTTTCTCCCAGGGATTGCCACCGGGGAGCTGTTTTTT. This codes for CASSFLPGIATGELFF. The chain has TRBV5-5 and TRBJ2-2, with a weak D call TRBD1 (5 bases). Trimming removed 2 bases at V and 4 bases at J, with 15 bases between. This CDR3 contains 16 residues. The germline V gene encodes CDR1 SGHKS and CDR2 YYEKEE (reference sequence).

The rearrangement links TRBV5-1 to TRBJ1-6, with TRBD1 as a possible D gene (5 bases). V lost 3 bases, J lost 7 bases, and 29 bases lay in between. The germline V gene has CDR1 SGHRS and CDR2 YFSETQ. This CDR3 spans 20 amino acids. The CDR3 DNA reads TGCGCCAGCAGCTCCATCATGGCGGGGGGAGACCGCTTCGGGAATTCACCCCTCCACTTT. Its protein is CASSSIMAGGDRFGNSPLHF.

This chain joins TRBV6-5 and TRBJ2-1, with D possibly matching TRBD2 (6 bases). The CDR3 spans 16 residues. CDR1 is MNHEY, CDR2 SVGAGI, per germline. With 0 bases removed from V and 7 bases from J, the gap between germline ends came to 16 bases. Here the CDR3 reads CASSYSSPGVGNEQFF. DNA of the CDR3: TGTGCCAGCAGTTACTCGAGTCCGGGAGTAGGAAATGAGCAGTTCTTC.

The chain is built from TRBV7-8 and TRBJ1-6; D is undetermined. CDR3 length: 16 amino acids. From germline, CDR1 is SGHVS and CDR2 FQNEAQ. The V end was cut by 1 base, the J end by 4 bases, with 11 bases between. The CDR3 sequence: CASSLEGGKYNSPLHF. Written as DNA, the CDR3 is TGTGCCAGCAGCTTAGAGGGAGGGAAATATAATTCACCCCTCCACTTT.

V usage is TRBV30 and J usage is TRBJ1-4; TRBD1 is a possible D gene (6 bases). CDR1 is GTSNPN, CDR2 SVGIG, per germline (reference sequence). The length of the CDR3 is 15 residues. V was cut by 2 bases and J by 8 bases, with 18 bases left in between. The CDR3 loop is CAWSPLQDRKEKLFF. In DNA, the CDR3 is TGTGCCTGGAGTCCCCTCCAGGACAGAAAAGAAAAACTGTTTTTT.

This chain connects TRBV10-1 to TRBJ2-1, with D perhaps TRBD2 (6 bases). The CDR3 is 11 residues long. The V gene lost 3 bases and the J gene lost 9 bases, with 6 bases spanning the gap. Germline CDR1 is WNHNN and CDR2 is SYGVQD (reference sequence). The CDR3 DNA is TGCGCCAGCAGTGACGGGAGTGAGCAGTTCTTC. It encodes CASSDGSEQFF.

The J gene is TRBJ1-1, the V gene TRBV5-4; maybe TRBD1 (5 bases). The CDR3 extends over 15 amino acids. The V end was cut by 0 bases, the J end by 6 bases, with 15 bases between. The germline CDR1 and CDR2 sequences are SGHNT and YYREEE (reference sequence). In nucleotides, the CDR3 is TGTGCCAGCAGCTTGGCACGGGGGGATGTCGCTGAAGCTTTCTTT. Its translation is CASSLARGDVAEAFF.

J is TRBJ1-3 and V is TRBV9; D is undetermined. Germline values: CDR1 SGDLS, CDR2 YYNGEE. Trimming removed 4 bases at V and 0 bases at J, with 14 bases between. The CDR3 is made up of 16 amino acids. CDR3 in DNA: TGTGCCAGCAGCCCTAGCTTCCGAAACTCTGGAAACACCATATATTTT. This sequence encodes CASSPSFRNSGNTIYF.

As for this clone: Different DNA sequences within this sample yield the same CDR3. This rearrangement joins TRBV29-1 to TRBJ2-6; TRBD2 aligns across 15 bases. Losses at the gene ends were 3 bases for V and 0 bases for J; bases not matched to a gene: 0. This CDR3 is built from 17 residues. CDR1 and CDR2 from the germline V gene are SQVTM and ANQGSEA. CDR3 bases: TGCAGCGTTGAGGGACTAGCGGGGGGCTCTGGGGCCAACGTCCTGACTTTC. This gives the protein CSVEGLAGGSGANVLTF.

The J gene is TRBJ2-5, the V gene TRBV30; D call uncertain. The CDR3 contains 13 residues. Germline V CDR1 and CDR2: GTSNPN, SVGIG (reference sequence). V lost 4 bases to trimming and J lost 4 bases, with 13 bases between them. The CDR3, as DNA: TGTGCCTGGACCCGCGCTACGGGAGAGACCCAGTACTTC. It is translated as CAWTRATGETQYF.

The V gene is TRBV27, the J gene TRBJ2-7; possible D gene TRBD1, 6 bases. This CDR3 spans 12 amino acids. Per the germline V gene, CDR1 is MNHEY and CDR2 is SMNVEV (reference sequence). V was trimmed by 5 bases and J by 11 bases, leaving 16 bases between them. CDR3 protein: CASSPSTGLEYF. Written as DNA, the CDR3 is TGTGCCAGCAGTCCGTCAACAGGGCTCGAGTACTTC.

The chain couples TRBV19 to TRBJ1-2; D remains ambiguous. Trimming cost V 0 bases and J 6 bases, with 8 bases left between them. CDR1 is LNHDA, CDR2 SQIVND, per germline (reference sequence). The CDR3 is 13 amino acids. CDR3 sequence: CASSIESGHGYTF. DNA for the CDR3: TGTGCCAGTAGTATAGAATCAGGCCATGGCTACACCTTC.

The chain has TRBV30 and TRBJ1-4; D is unresolved. The CDR3 extends over 12 amino acids. Germline CDR1 is GTSNPN and CDR2 is SVGIG (reference sequence). Trimming took 2 bases from V and 7 from J, leaving 8 bases between them. The CDR3 reads CAWSPTGEKLFF. The CDR3 DNA sequence: TGTGCCTGGAGTCCCACGGGTGAAAAACTGTTTTTT.

This chain uses TRBV19 with TRBJ1-1, with a weak D call TRBD1 (6 bases). Germline CDR1 and CDR2: LNHDA and SQIVND (reference sequence). V was clipped by 3 bases and J by 1 base, with 15 bases between them. CDR3 length equals 16 residues. The CDR3 protein is CASSIYSGRGNTEAFF. The CDR3 nucleotides read TGTGCCAGTAGTATTTATTCAGGCAGGGGGAACACTGAAGCTTTCTTT.

The V and J genes are TRBV14 and TRBJ1-5, with no clear D. The CDR3 covers 13 residues. V was shortened by 1 base and J by 4 bases, with 5 bases between the two germline ends. Germline values: CDR1 SGHDN, CDR2 FVKESK. CDR3 loop: CASSQATNQPQHF. The CDR3, as DNA: TGTGCCAGCAGCCAAGCTACTAATCAGCCCCAGCATTTT. Full variable domain (rest looked up from reference TRBV14 and TRBJ1-5): EAGVTQFPSHSVIEKGQTVTLRCDPISGHDNLYWYRRVMGKEIKFLLHFVKESKQDESGMPNNRFLAERTGGTYSTLKVQPAELEDSGVYFCASSQATNQPQHFGDGTRLSIL.

V gene TRBV15 combines with J gene TRBJ1-5, with 9 bases aligning to TRBD1. Trimming cost V 6 bases and J 4 bases; bases outside gene matches: 4. The germline V gene encodes CDR1 LNHNV and CDR2 YYDKDF (reference sequence). The CDR3 totals 14 residues. The CDR3, as DNA: TGTGCCACCAGAGTTGGACAGGGGAATCAGCCCCAGCATTTT. This sequence encodes CATRVGQGNQPQHF.

This sequence joins TRBV28 and TRBJ2-3; TRBD2 is a possible D gene (7 bases). Trimming cost V 5 bases and J 5 bases, with 17 bases left between them. This CDR3 has 15 amino acids. Germline-derived CDR1 and CDR2 are MDHEN and SYDVKM. CDR3 sequence: CASSRLKGGVDTQYF. The CDR3 DNA sequence: TGTGCCAGCAGTCGACTTAAGGGGGGGGTAGATACGCAGTATTTT.